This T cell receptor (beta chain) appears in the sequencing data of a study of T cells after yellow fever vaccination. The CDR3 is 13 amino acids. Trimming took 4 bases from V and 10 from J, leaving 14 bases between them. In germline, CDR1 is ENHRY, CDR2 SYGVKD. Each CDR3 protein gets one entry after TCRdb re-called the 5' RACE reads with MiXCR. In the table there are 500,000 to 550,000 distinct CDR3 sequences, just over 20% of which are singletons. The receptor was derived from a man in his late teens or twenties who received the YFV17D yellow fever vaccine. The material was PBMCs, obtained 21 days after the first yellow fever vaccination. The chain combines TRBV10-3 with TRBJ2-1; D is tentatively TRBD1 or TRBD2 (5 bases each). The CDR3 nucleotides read TGTGCCATCAGTGGGGGACCCAATGAAGAGCAGTTCTTC. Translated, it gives CAISGGPNEEQFF.